Listed below are T cell receptor beta chains from one sample, sequenced in a study of shared clonotypes between healthy human individuals. Generated by immunoSEQ multiplex PCR, the TCRdb table keeps only in-frame clones and is missing some. The sample shows around 1,900,000 clones, about 94% of them seen only once. The sample taken for sequencing was naive CD8+ T cells from PBMCs. Receptors were obtained from a man between 18 and 29 years old in good health. Some clones in this sample may be carry-over from other donors' samples. Both conserved end residues are part of each CDR3. The order of the fields is clone size, J gene, V gene, CDR3 protein. For some rows the clone size is stated as once, few or many, or as a class when expanded; others skip it.

clone size: -
J gene: TRBJ1-2
V gene: TRBV6-5
CDR3 protein: CASSSAGPNSWGYTF

clone size: -
J gene: TRBJ2-3
V gene: TRBV9
CDR3 protein: CASSGLLPDTQYF

clone size: -
J gene: TRBJ2-3
V gene: TRBV7-9
CDR3 protein: CASSLRLTGEMADTQYF

clone size: -
J gene: TRBJ2-7
V gene: TRBV27
CDR3 protein: CASRIVGGRADEQYF

clone size: -
J gene: TRBJ2-7
V gene: TRBV27
CDR3 protein: CASRKGGASYEQYF

clone size: once
J gene: TRBJ2-7
V gene: TRBV27
CDR3 protein: CASSDRDGTGEQYF

clone size: -
J gene: TRBJ2-7
V gene: TRBV10-3
CDR3 protein: CAISGGGSGTREQYF

clone size: -
J gene: TRBJ2-7
V gene: TRBV6-1
CDR3 protein: CASSLTSGRAHEQYF

clone size: -
J gene: TRBJ2-4
V gene: TRBV29-1
CDR3 protein: CSVELGGNIQYF

clone size: -
J gene: TRBJ2-1
V gene: TRBV6-1
CDR3 protein: CASSEYWGGEQFF

clone size: -
J gene: TRBJ1-1
V gene: TRBV27
CDR3 protein: CASSLRGDGEAFF

clone size: once
J gene: TRBJ2-1
V gene: TRBV11-2
CDR3 protein: CASSLGDRYNEQFF

clone size: -
J gene: TRBJ2-3
V gene: TRBV27
CDR3 protein: CASGVRDTQYF

clone size: -
J gene: TRBJ2-7
V gene: TRBV15
CDR3 protein: CATSRLGTVVDEQYF